The entry below describes one TCR beta chain. This sample was taken from a study of shared clonotypes between healthy human individuals. Here immunoSEQ multiplex PCR was the method, and the copy in TCRdb shows in-frame clones only, minus some. The sample gives over 2 million clones, roughly 95% of which show up once; 0.13% is in the top ten. J gave up 4 bases and V 0 bases, and 8 bases lay outside the gene matches. The CDR3 is 17 amino acids. Germline-derived CDR1 and CDR2 are LGHNA and YSLEER. This receptor was identified in a man aged 18-30 years in good health. The chain links TRBV4-3 to TRBJ1-2, with 10 nucleotides matching TRBD1. Specimen: naive CD4+ T cells sorted from blood. Subset given: CD45RA+ positively selected. CDR3 in amino acids: CASSQDPQGQGFYGYTF. DNA of the CDR3: TGCGCCAGCAGCCAAGACCCCCAGGGACAGGGGTTCTATGGCTACACCTTC.